This T cell receptor beta chain came from a study of T cell responses to AZD1222 COVID-19 vaccine (dated by TCRdb to about 2021). Turning to the overall study: AZD1222 recipients with second doses at about 4 weeks or about 12 weeks were pooled, because spike-specific TCR depth and breadth did not differ between schedules. Trial participants were enrolled by age into 18-55, 56-69 and 70-plus year subgroups, with 148, 28 and 57 TCR-sequenced participants respectively. TCR sequencing was performed for 230 to 250 trial participants, of whom about 200 were given two doses of AZD1222 and about 25 were given two doses of MenACWY control vaccine.

Here V drops 4 bases and J drops 6 bases, and the junction holds 6 bases not matched to any gene. The cysteine opens and the phenylalanine closes a CDR3 of 14 amino acids. This entry keeps only the CDR3 DNA: 42 bases, framed from base 1. The germline V gene provides CDR1 SGHRS and CDR2 YFSETQ. Study-wide findings and limitations: Epitopes outside the regions mutated in the B.1.351 and B.1.1.7 variants were reportedly recognized by nearly half of the unique spike-specific TCRs. Because no samples from the day 14 peak response were available, repertoires could be characterized only after the peak T cell response. Vaccine-associated CD4 TCRs spanned the whole spike protein, with dominant responses in regions 160-218 and 743-854. The 56-69-year group was small, and its depth increase did not reach significance, likely because of low power. Conclusions about previously exposed vaccinees were limited because only six AZD1222 recipients were SARS-CoV-2 seropositive at baseline. After two AZD1222 doses, spike-specific TCR breadth and depth were significantly higher than at day 0 and than in MenACWY recipients. Participants were mostly white British and included more females than males, and it was suggested by the authors that clonal diversity may have been underestimated.

What the time point label conveys for this sample: baseline before first vaccination. Vaccinee samples were obtained from the UK trials COV001 and COV002, which included a single-blind randomized controlled phase 2/3 trial of AZD1222 (ChAdOx1 nCoV-19) in healthy adults. For TCRbeta chain sequencing, PBMC samples were collected from trial participants at day 0 and at day 28 after the second dose. The CDR3 regions of human TCRbeta chains were subjected to immunosequencing. The study's own analysis went as follows. TCRs in the repertoires were matched against a reference library of SARS-CoV-2-specific TCRs that had been generated with the MIRA antigen-specificity platform. Breadth was defined as the fraction of unique TCRs that were SARS-CoV-2-associated, and depth was defined as the fraction of total T cells that were SARS-CoV-2-associated. Using the MIRA data, every spike-specific TCR was mapped to the spike region that the TCR reacted to and assigned to either a CD4 or a CD8 class. Log10-transformed breadth and depth values were compared by one-way ANOVA with Sidak's multiple comparisons tests. Entries here come from immuneACCESS through TCRdb and include only in-frame sequences with V and J called. Some clones fail to appear in such tables; in the studies checked, an unresolved V gene covers under half of the shortfall, and the cause of the remainder is unknown. Clone size and the V and J calls come from that table; the DNA yielded D and trimming. Here the sample has approximately 110,000 clones; around 92% occur a single time. The ten largest clones add up to approximately 4.5% of the sample.

A remark on this clone: The antigen it recognizes is unknown. No base quality values were provided; no much bigger clone lies one nucleotide off.

This sample comprised peripheral blood, obtained on day 0 of AZD1222 vaccination. The TCR comes from an adult in good health. The chain joins TRBV5-1 to TRBJ2-7, and 11 bases in between align with TRBD2. CDR3 sequence: CASSTTSGRGEQYF. The bases read TGCGCCAGCAGCACCACTAGCGGGAGAGGCGAGCAGTACTTC.